A selection of T cell receptor beta chains follows, all from one sample in a study of T cells in Graves' hyperthyroidism and ophthalmopathy. MiXCR was run by TCRdb on the multiplex PCR reads, yielding one entry per CDR3 protein. The data show 700,000 to 950,000 distinct CDR3 sequences, over 35% seen once. The sequenced material came from blood. These receptors originate from a woman aged 35 to 49 with Graves' hyperthyroidism. The CDR3 runs from the conserved cysteine through the conserved F or W. Each record gives: J gene, D gene, clone size, V gene, CDR3 DNA, CDR3 protein. The D gene is left open where the match is weak. A clone size is listed for some rows: how often the clone was seen (once, few, many), or a class if it is expanded.

J: TRBJ1-4; D: TRBD1; size: many; V: TRBV19; DNA: TGTGCCAGTAGTACTAGACAGGGTCCTGAAAAACTGTTTTTT; CDR3: CASSTRQGPEKLFF
J: TRBJ2-2; D: .; size: .; V: TRBV5-5; DNA: TGTGCCAGCAGCTTGGATACGGGGAACACCGGGGAGCTGTTTTTT; CDR3: CASSLDTGNTGELFF
J: TRBJ1-5; D: .; size: .; V: TRBV15; DNA: TGTGCCACCAGCAGTACACAGGATATGGGTCAGCCCCAGCATTTT; CDR3: CATSSTQDMGQPQHF
J: TRBJ1-6; D: .; size: once; V: TRBV6-1; DNA: TGTGCCAGCAGTCAAGGACATCAGCCCCTCCACTTT; CDR3: CASSQGHQPLHF
J: TRBJ2-7; D: .; size: few; V: TRBV6-5; DNA: TGTGCCAGCAGTTATGCCTCCCTCTACGAGCAGTACTTC; CDR3: CASSYASLYEQYF
J: TRBJ2-3; D: TRBD1; size: .; V: TRBV10-1; DNA: TGCGCCAGCAGTGAAGGGGGCCCAGATACGCAGTATTTT; CDR3: CASSEGGPDTQYF
J: TRBJ2-2; D: .; size: .; V: TRBV7-2; DNA: TGTGCCAGCACCCTACTAGGGGGGATCGGCGGGGAGCTGTTTTTT; CDR3: CASTLLGGIGGELFF
J: TRBJ2-2; D: .; size: .; V: TRBV29-1; DNA: TGCAGCGTTGAGGGCAGGCCGGGCACCGGGGAGCTGTTTTTT; CDR3: CSVEGRPGTGELFF
J: TRBJ1-2; D: .; size: few; V: TRBV19; DNA: TGTGCCAGTAGTATCTCCTTCGGACGGAACTATGGCTACACCTTC; CDR3: CASSISFGRNYGYTF
J: TRBJ1-1; D: .; size: few; V: TRBV10-2; DNA: TGTGCCAGCAGTTACTCGAATGTGGGTTCGGGCACTGAAGCTTTCTTT; CDR3: CASSYSNVGSGTEAFF
J: TRBJ1-2; D: .; size: .; V: TRBV29-1; DNA: TGCAGCGTTGACGACGGGGTGGTTAATGGCTACACCTTC; CDR3: CSVDDGVVNGYTF